A single sample is the source of the 7 T cell receptor beta chains below, sequenced in a study of T cell responses to AZD1222 COVID-19 vaccine. The data were produced by immunoSEQ multiplex PCR, yet TCRdb's version contains in-frame clones alone and is incomplete. The table includes 150,000 to 200,000 clones, about 91% detected once. Sample: peripheral blood, taken on day 0 of MenACWY control vaccination. All receptors derive from an adult in good health.

This clone was recorded once. V is TRBV5-1 and J is TRBJ2-3, with D perhaps TRBD1 (5 bases). The V and J ends lost 4 bases and 6 bases respectively, with 12 bases between them. CDR1 and CDR2 (germline): SGHRS, YFSETQ. This CDR3 is built from 13 residues. The CDR3 is CASSRGSRDTQYF. The CDR3 DNA is TGCGCCAGCAGCAGGGGCAGCAGGGATACGCAGTATTTT.

This clone was found once. The chain links TRBV5-1 to TRBJ2-1, with 8 bases aligning to TRBD2. The ends lost 0 bases at V and 8 bases at J; junction bases unmatched: 10. Germline V lookup: CDR1 SGHRS, CDR2 YFSETQ. The CDR3 covers 16 residues. In nucleotides, the CDR3 is TGCGCCAGCAGCTTGGGAGTCGGGAGGGCCCTGGATGAGCAGTTCTTC. Translating gives CASSLGVGRALDEQFF.

This rearrangement joins TRBV2 to TRBJ1-4; D uncertain. The CDR3 runs 11 residues. Trimming removed 6 bases at V and 1 base at J, with 0 bases between. The germline V gene encodes CDR1 SNHLY and CDR2 FYNNEI. The CDR3 DNA follows: TGTGCCAGCAGAACTAATGAAAAACTGTTTTTT. Protein: CASRTNEKLFF.

The chain has TRBV11-2 and TRBJ2-7; D remains ambiguous. With 8 bases removed from V and 0 bases from J, the gap between germline ends came to 17 bases. This CDR3 is 15 amino acids long. Per germline, CDR1 SGHAT and CDR2 FQNNGV. In nucleotides, the CDR3 is TGTGCCAGCGCCCCCGACACATTCAGCTCCTACGAGCAGTACTTC. Protein sequence: CASAPDTFSSYEQYF.

The chain employs TRBV2 and TRBJ1-4; D perhaps matches TRBD1 (5 bases). CDR3 size: 13 residues. Germline V lookup: CDR1 SNHLY, CDR2 FYNNEI. The germline V and J ends were trimmed by 7 bases and 8 bases, with 14 bases remaining between them. The CDR3 region is CASNKGFREKLFF. DNA of the CDR3: TGTGCCAGCAATAAGGGGTTTAGAGAAAAACTGTTTTTT.

The chain links TRBV30 to TRBJ1-3; no clear D. The germline V and J ends were trimmed by 3 bases and 3 bases, with 12 bases remaining between them. Germline assignment: CDR1 GTSNPN and CDR2 SVGIG (reference sequence). CDR3 length: 14 residues. CDR3 coding DNA: TGTGCCTGGAGAGACACCCTTAGTGGAAACACCATATATTTT. Its translation: CAWRDTLSGNTIYF.

The genes are TRBV27 and TRBJ1-5, with TRBD1 as a possible D gene (6 bases). Trimming shortened V by 7 bases and J by 3 bases, and 16 bases separated the two germline ends. Germline V lookup: CDR1 MNHEY, CDR2 SMNVEV (reference sequence). This CDR3 is 15 amino acids long. The CDR3 bases are TGTGCCAGCAAGGGGGACGTATCCCCCAATCAGCCCCAGCATTTT. Protein sequence: CASKGDVSPNQPQHF.